This is a list of T cell receptor beta chains from one sample in a study of STAT3 mutations in large granular lymphocyte leukemia. Clones were read by immunoSEQ multiplex PCR, and TCRdb kept only the in-frame ones, dropping some. The data show under 20,000 clones, about 90% seen once. Material: peripheral blood mononuclear cells. These receptors were obtained from a man in his fifties or sixties with T-cell large granular lymphocyte leukemia. Some clones in this sample may be carry-over from other donors' samples. CDR3s include the opening cysteine and the closing phenylalanine or tryptophan. D genes are given only for firm matches. Size is stated for part of the rows, as once, few or many counts, or as a class when the clone is expanded.

J: TRBJ2-7
D: -
V: TRBV4-2
size: -
DNA: TGTGCCAGCAGCCAAGGAGTTTCGGGCCGATACGAGCAGTACTTC
CDR3: CASSQGVSGRYEQYF

J: TRBJ1-6
D: -
V: TRBV9
size: once
DNA: TGTGCCAGCTCCTCCCGCGGGAGCTCCTATAATTCACCCCTCCACTTT
CDR3: CASSSRGSSYNSPLHF

J: TRBJ2-1
D: TRBD2
V: TRBV5-4
size: -
DNA: TGTGCCAGCAGCTCTCGACTAGCGGGAGGGGGGGGCAATGAGCAGTTCTTC
CDR3: CASSSRLAGGGGNEQFF

J: TRBJ1-2
D: -
V: TRBV9
size: -
DNA: TGTGCCAGCAGCGTAGCTGGGGGGCGCGTCTATGGCTACACCTTC
CDR3: CASSVAGGRVYGYTF

J: TRBJ2-7
D: TRBD2
V: TRBV7-9
size: -
DNA: TGTGCCAGCAGCCGGGGGGAGGGGCTGATCGAGCAGTACTTC
CDR3: CASSRGEGLIEQYF

J: TRBJ2-3
D: TRBD1
V: TRBV12-5
size: -
DNA: TGTGCTAGTGGTACCGGGACAGCGGGCACAGATACGCAGTATTTT
CDR3: CASGTGTAGTDTQYF

J: TRBJ2-7
D: TRBD2
V: TRBV7-8
size: -
DNA: TGTGCCAGCCGGCGAGGGAGGGCCGGCGAGCAGTACTTC
CDR3: CASRRGRAGEQYF

J: TRBJ1-4
D: TRBD1
V: TRBV5-1
size: -
DNA: TGCGCCAGCAGCTTGGGACAGGGGGATAATGAAAAACTGTTTTTT
CDR3: CASSLGQGDNEKLFF

J: TRBJ2-1
D: -
V: TRBV20-1
size: -
DNA: TGCAGCACTAGGAGGGACAATGAGCAGTTCTTC
CDR3: CSTRRDNEQFF

J: TRBJ2-3
D: -
V: TRBV4-1
size: -
DNA: TGCGCCAGCAGCCATGGGGCACAGGAAGATACGCAGTATTTT
CDR3: CASSHGAQEDTQYF